Listed below are T cell receptor beta chains from one sample, sequenced in a study of cytomegalovirus exposure and HLA in healthy donors. The table came from immunoSEQ multiplex PCR; TCRdb's copy has only in-frame clones and leaves some out. In the table there are 65,000 to 75,000 clones, more than 85% of which are singletons. Input material: PBMCs. These receptors were taken from a man in his late teens or twenties in good health and CMV-seropositive. CDR3s include the opening cysteine and the closing phenylalanine or tryptophan. Fields, in order: clone size, D gene, J gene, V gene, CDR3 DNA, CDR3 protein. D genes are given only for firm matches. Expanded clones get a size class; other rows say once, few or many, or leave the size out.

. | . | TRBJ1-1 | TRBV5-1 | TGCGCCAGCAGCTTGGGCGATCTGGGGGCGCTGACTGAAGCTTTCTTT | CASSLGDLGALTEAFF
. | TRBD2 | TRBJ2-1 | TRBV9 | TGTGCCAGCAGCGTAGTTCCTAGCGGGAGGGGGACCTACAATGAGCAGTTCTTC | CASSVVPSGRGTYNEQFF
. | TRBD2 | TRBJ2-5 | TRBV29-1 | TGCAGCGTTGAAGTAAGCGGGACTAGCCAAGAGACCCAGTACTTC | CSVEVSGTSQETQYF
. | . | TRBJ1-4 | TRBV11-3 | TGTGCCAGCAGCTTCAGGGCCCTGCTTTCAACTAATGAAAAACTGTTTTTT | CASSFRALLSTNEKLFF
. | TRBD2 | TRBJ2-1 | TRBV29-1 | TGCAGCGTAAGCGGGAGGGCCTATAATGAGCAGTTCTTC | CSVSGRAYNEQFF
. | . | TRBJ2-5 | TRBV20-1 | TGCAGTGCTAGGAGCACAGCCTCGTACTTC | CSARSTASYF
. | . | TRBJ2-3 | TRBV4-1 | TGCGCCAGCAGCCAAGAGGCGGAGGGGGCGACAGATACGCAGTATTTT | CASSQEAEGATDTQYF
. | . | TRBJ2-1 | TRBV29-1 | TGCAGCCTTAGTGGTGCCTCCTACAATGAGCAGTTCTTC | CSLSGASYNEQFF
. | . | TRBJ1-2 | TRBV10-1 | TGCGCCAGCAGAAGGAGACAGCTAAACTATGGCTACACCTTC | CASRRRQLNYGYTF
. | TRBD2 | TRBJ2-3 | TRBV9 | TGTGCCAGCAGCGTAGCTTCGACTAGCGGGAGGGGGCGCACAGATACGCAGTATTTT | CASSVASTSGRGRTDTQYF
. | TRBD1 | TRBJ1-2 | TRBV14 | TGTGCCAGCAGCCAGAAGACAGGGGGCCAGTATGGCTACACCTTC | CASSQKTGGQYGYTF
. | TRBD2 | TRBJ2-7 | TRBV6-1 | TGTGCCAGCAGTGCTAGCGGGAATATGTACGAGCAGTACTTC | CASSASGNMYEQYF
. | TRBD1 | TRBJ1-2 | TRBV7-8 | TGTGCCAGCAGCTTAGGCCGGACAGGGAACTATGGCTACACCTTC | CASSLGRTGNYGYTF
. | TRBD2 | TRBJ2-1 | TRBV7-3 | TGTGCCAGCAGCTTTGGACTAGCGGGAGGCCATGAGCAGTTCTTC | CASSFGLAGGHEQFF
. | TRBD2 | TRBJ2-3 | TRBV9 | TGTGCCAGCAGCGTAGGAGCCCTAGCGGGGGTCACAGATACGCAGTATTTT | CASSVGALAGVTDTQYF
. | . | TRBJ2-3 | TRBV27 | TGTGCCAGCACGCAATTTAGGACGGGGAGCACAGATACGCAGTATTTT | CASTQFRTGSTDTQYF
. | . | TRBJ2-1 | TRBV27 | TGTGCCAGCAGTTTATCCACGGCTAGCTCCTACAATGAGCAGTTCTTC | CASSLSTASSYNEQFF
. | . | TRBJ2-4 | TRBV21-1 | TGTGCCAGCAGCAACTGGGAGCTCGCCCTACTAGCCAAAAACATTCAGTACTTC | CASSNWELALLAKNIQYF
. | . | TRBJ1-3 | TRBV10-1 | TGCGCCAGCAGTGAGTCGCGGTTGCCGGGGGCTGGAAACACCATATATTTT | CASSESRLPGAGNTIYF
. | . | TRBJ1-4 | TRBV7-2 | TGTGCCAGCAGCCCGGAGACAGGCCCTTGGGAAAAACTGTTTTTT | CASSPETGPWEKLFF
. | . | TRBJ2-3 | TRBV2 | TGTGCCAGCAAGAGCGATCGTGCTAGCACAGATACGCAGTATTTT | CASKSDRASTDTQYF
. | . | TRBJ2-7 | TRBV5-6 | TGTGCCAGCAGCTTCCGGGTCCCAGCCTACGAGCAGTACTTC | CASSFRVPAYEQYF
. | . | TRBJ1-1 | TRBV13 | TGTGCCAGCAGCTTACGTCCCACCCGGTTTGAAGCTTTCTTT | CASSLRPTRFEAFF
. | TRBD2 | TRBJ2-1 | TRBV7-3 | TGTGCCAGCAGCTCCGGACTAGCGGCCGGAGAGCAGTTCTTC | CASSSGLAAGEQFF
. | TRBD2 | TRBJ2-1 | TRBV28 | TGTGCCAGCAGTTTTCTTGCGGGAGGGCCTGACAATGAGCAGTTCTTC | CASSFLAGGPDNEQFF
. | . | TRBJ2-7 | TRBV19 | TGTGCCAGTAGTATAGAAAGTCGGAGGGACCCGGGGGAGCAGTACTTC | CASSIESRRDPGEQYF
. | TRBD1 | TRBJ1-4 | TRBV18 | TGTGCCAGCTCACCACAACAGGGGGCTTATGAAAAACTGTTTTTT | CASSPQQGAYEKLFF
. | TRBD2 | TRBJ2-7 | TRBV9 | TGTGCCAGCAGCGTAGGGGGTCTAGCGGGATTACACGAGCAGTACTTC | CASSVGGLAGLHEQYF
. | . | TRBJ1-1 | TRBV5-1 | TGCGCCAGCAGCTTGGCGGGGGACGACGCTTTCTTT | CASSLAGDDAFF
. | . | TRBJ2-7 | TRBV29-1 | TGCAGCGTTGATTCGTCTGGGCAGGGTGGAGAGCAGTACTTC | CSVDSSGQGGEQYF
. | . | TRBJ1-3 | TRBV7-9 | TGTGCCAGCAGCTTAGTTTCCGGGATCCACTCTGGAAACACCATATATTTT | CASSLVSGIHSGNTIYF
. | TRBD2 | TRBJ2-5 | TRBV7-3 | TGTGCCAGCAGCTTAGGGGGGGGAAGGGAGACCCAGTACTTC | CASSLGGGRETQYF
. | TRBD2 | TRBJ2-1 | TRBV11-2 | TGTGCCAGCAGCTTAGGGCCTAGCGGGATTATGCTTCGGTACAATGAGCAGTTCTTC | CASSLGPSGIMLRYNEQFF
once | . | TRBJ2-7 | TRBV7-2 | TGTGCCAGCAGCTTAATTGGAGCTTCCTACGAGCAGTACTTC | CASSLIGASYEQYF
. | . | TRBJ2-1 | TRBV27 | TGTGCCAGCCTAAATCCCGCCTATGAGCAGTTCTTC | CASLNPAYEQFF
. | . | TRBJ2-1 | TRBV15 | TGTGCCACCAGCAGAGAAATAAGCGGCTCCTACAATGAGCAGTTCTTC | CATSREISGSYNEQFF